Shown below are 4 T cell receptor beta chains from a single sample sequenced in a study of cytomegalovirus exposure and HLA in healthy donors. Use of 60 Vbeta and 13 Jbeta primers characterized the PCR. This table comes from immunoSEQ multiplex PCR, and its TCRdb copy is limited to in-frame clones, with some not included. The sample yields 80,000 or so clones, 67% seen once. Sequences were obtained from PBMCs. These receptors came from a woman aged 45-60 years in good health and CMV-seropositive.

The V and J genes are TRBV5-6 and TRBJ2-7; D is possibly TRBD1 (6 bases). The CDR3 length is 13 residues. CDR1 and CDR2 (germline): SGHDT, YYEEEE. V shed 6 bases and J shed 1 base, with 11 bases lying between them. DNA of the CDR3: TGTGCCAGCAATTCAGGGGCTTCCTACGAGCAGTACGTC. Translating it yields CASNSGASYEQYV.

The chain uses TRBV6-1 and TRBJ2-7, with D unresolved. V dropped 4 bases and J dropped 6 bases, with 7 bases sitting between them. CDR1 and CDR2 (germline): MNHNS, SASEGT. This CDR3 region has 11 residues. CDR3 nucleotide sequence: TGTGCCAGCAGTGCCCTTTCCGAGCAGTACTTC. Translating gives CASSALSEQYF.

The chain joins TRBV28 to TRBJ2-2, with D possibly being TRBD1 (5 bases). The CDR3 extends over 16 amino acids. The germline CDR1 and CDR2 sequences are MDHEN and SYDVKM. Trimming removed 5 bases from V and 1 base from J, with 14 bases in between. The CDR3 reads CASSHLGRVNTGELFF. The CDR3 DNA follows: TGTGCCAGCAGTCATCTCGGCAGGGTGAACACCGGGGAGCTGTTTTTT.

The chain combines TRBV2 with TRBJ1-1, with D perhaps matching TRBD1 (6 bases). Germline lookup yields CDR1 SNHLY and CDR2 FYNNEI. This CDR3 contains 13 residues. V gave up 9 bases and J gave up 4 bases, with 15 bases separating them. The CDR3 loop reads CASGGARSTEAFF. CDR3 DNA sequence: TGTGCCAGTGGGGGGGCAAGGAGCACTGAAGCTTTCTTT.